The source of this TCR beta chain is a study of cytomegalovirus exposure and HLA in healthy donors. Findings and limits, study-wide: Upon later analysis, TCR association rates were observed to vary by HLA locus, being highest for DRB1 and lowest for HLA-C.

Primers: 60 Vbeta forward and 13 Jbeta reverse. Under the authors' procedure: The authors later counted roughly 76 million unique TCR beta chains, 9.5 million to 13 million of them shared. Data came from immunoSEQ multiplex PCR; TCRdb stores just in-frame clones and leaves some out. V and J calls and clone size are given by that table; D and trimming were obtained from the DNA. Of 150,000 to 200,000 clones listed, nearly 80% were seen once; the top ten hold 2.5% to 3.5%. Donors sampled were nominally healthy, though unrecorded immune exposures were likely. Only one count was recorded for this clone. No antigen is known for it. CDR1 is MGHRA, CDR2 YSYEKL, per germline. The CDR3 has 16 amino acids. The ends lost 4 bases at V and 1 base at J; junction bases unmatched: 8.

Sequencing was performed on PBMCs. The TCR sequence derives from a middle-aged woman in good health and CMV-seronegative. V is TRBV4-1 and J is TRBJ1-1, with 8 nucleotides matching TRBD1. DNA for the CDR3: TGCGCCAGCAGCCCAGGGGGCTTAGTTGGGAACACTGAAGCTTTCTTT. It specifies CASSPGGLVGNTEAFF.